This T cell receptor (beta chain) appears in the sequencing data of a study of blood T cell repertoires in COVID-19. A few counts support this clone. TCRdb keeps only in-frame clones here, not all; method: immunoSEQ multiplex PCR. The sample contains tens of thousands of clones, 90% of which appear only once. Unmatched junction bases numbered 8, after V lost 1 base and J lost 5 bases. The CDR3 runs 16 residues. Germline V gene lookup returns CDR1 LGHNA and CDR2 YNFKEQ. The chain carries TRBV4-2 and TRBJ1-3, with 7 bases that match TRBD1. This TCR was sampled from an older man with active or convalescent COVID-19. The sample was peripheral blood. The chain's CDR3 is CASSQGGTASRNTIYF. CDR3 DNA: TGTGCCAGCAGCCAAGGGGGGACAGCCAGCCGAAACACCATATATTTT.